The 25 T cell receptor beta chains listed next were all sequenced from one sample in a study of T-cell reconstitution after alpha-beta-depleted transplantation in children. Unique molecular identifiers were incorporated into the prepared TCRbeta library. TCRdb processed the PCR reads anew with MiXCR; each CDR3 protein has one entry. This sample carries fewer than 550,000 distinct CDR3 sequences, under 12% of them seen once, and the ten largest clones take 2%. The source was PBMCs, collected before TCRalphabeta/CD19-depleted stem cell transplant. Receptor source: a child aged 2 to 15 with inherited bone marrow failure, due to receive a stem cell transplant.

This clonotype was seen a handful of times. The chain uses TRBV5-4 and TRBJ2-5; D may be TRBD1 or TRBD2 (6 bases each). The CDR3 spans 16 residues. Germline V lookup: CDR1 SGHNT, CDR2 YYREEE (reference sequence). V lost 0 bases and J lost 2, with 14 bases in between. The CDR3 loop is CASSLGGALNQETQYF. In DNA, the CDR3 is TGTGCCAGCAGCTTGGGGGGGGCGCTAAATCAAGAGACCCAGTACTTC.

About this clonotype: Since a much larger clone is just one base distant, this may be a read error. V usage is TRBV4-3 and J usage is TRBJ1-3; D uncertain. The CDR3 has 14 residues. Germline loops: CDR1 LGHNA, CDR2 YSLEER. The CDR3, as DNA: TGCACCAGCAGCCAAGCTGTCTCTGGAAACACCATATATTTT. It is translated as CTSSQAVSGNTIYF.

This clonotype was seen a handful of times. The rearrangement links TRBV20-1 to TRBJ2-7, with 8 bases fitting TRBD2. The V gene end was trimmed by 0 bases and the J gene end by 2 bases; junction bases not matched to a gene: 6. This CDR3 comprises 15 residues. Germline CDR1 reads DFQATT; CDR2 reads SNEGSKA (reference sequence). The CDR3 loop reads CSARDIGSGTYEQYF. CDR3 DNA sequence: TGCAGTGCTAGAGATATAGGTAGCGGGACCTACGAGCAGTACTTC.

CDR3 nucleotides: TGTGCCAGTAGCCCGACCCCGCAGGGGGCTCGGGCACCCCTCCACTTT. Translation gives CASSPTPQGARAPLHF. This chain uses TRBV19 with TRBJ1-6, with TRBD1 matching over 8 bases. Germline assignment: CDR1 LNHDA and CDR2 SQIVND (reference sequence). CDR3 size: 16 residues. Germline trimming cut 6 bases from V and 11 bases from J; bases unmatched to any gene: 15.

This clonotype was picked up many times. J is TRBJ2-3 and V is TRBV7-9, with 9 positions matching TRBD1. CDR1 is SEHNR and CDR2 is FQNEAQ in the germline V gene (reference sequence). V shed 5 bases and J 7 bases; nucleotides not matched to a gene: 10. CDR3 length: 15 amino acids. The CDR3: CASSLGQGHPYTQYF. The CDR3 DNA sequence: TGTGCCAGCAGCCTGGGACAGGGACATCCCTATACGCAGTATTTT.

This clonotype was seen only a few times. V usage is TRBV12-3 or TRBV12-4 and J usage is TRBJ2-5, with D perhaps TRBD1 (6 bases). The CDR3 length is 14 residues. Trimming removed 5 bases from V and 0 bases from J, with 10 bases in between. The CDR3 DNA is TGTGCCAGCAGTGCAGGGGAGTACCAAGAGACCCAGTACTTC. It specifies CASSAGEYQETQYF.

Ten or more counts support this clonotype. V usage is TRBV12-3 or TRBV12-4 and J usage is TRBJ2-1, with TRBD2 as a possible D gene (5 bases). The V end lost 2 bases, the J end lost 7 bases, and 6 bases lay between the germline ends. This CDR3 has 12 residues. This CDR3 is CASSLRRNEQFF. Written as DNA, the CDR3 is TGTGCCAGCAGTTTAAGGAGGAATGAGCAGTTCTTC.

This clonotype has only a few counts. The chain recombines TRBV18 with TRBJ2-3; D ambiguous. Germline V CDR1 and CDR2: KGHSH, LQKENI. V gave up 5 bases and J gave up 2 bases, with 11 bases separating them. This CDR3 has 14 amino acids. The CDR3 region is CASSDTDFTDTQYF. CDR3 nucleotide sequence: TGTGCCAGCTCAGATACAGATTTCACAGATACGCAGTATTTT.

This clonotype has ten or more counts. The chain has TRBV4-1 and TRBJ2-7, with 11 positions matching TRBD2. The CDR3 contains 15 residues. V shed 1 base and J 6 bases; nucleotides not matched to a gene: 5. Germline CDR1 and CDR2: MGHRA and YSYEKL. In nucleotides, the CDR3 is TGCGCCAGCAGCCAAGGGGGTAGCGGGAGGGCCGAGCAGTACTTC. Encoded protein: CASSQGGSGRAEQYF.

The sample holds a few counts of this clonotype. The chain joins TRBV7-6 to TRBJ2-1, with 8 positions matching TRBD2. Trimming at V came to 5 bases and at J to 6 bases, leaving 9 bases not matched to a gene. The CDR3 length is 15 residues. Germline V gives CDR1 SGHVS, CDR2 FNYEAQ. Here the CDR3 DNA reads TGTGCCAGCAGCCCTAGCGGGTTCCCCTTCAATGAGCAGTTCTTC. Translation: CASSPSGFPFNEQFF.

Ten or more counts support this clonotype. The genes are TRBV3-1 and TRBJ2-2; TRBD2 matches at 9 bases. Germline V CDR1 and CDR2: LGHDT, YNNKEL (reference sequence). V gave up 3 bases and J gave up 4 bases; unmatched junction bases: 0. The CDR3 runs 14 residues. CDR3 DNA sequence: TGTGCCAGCAGCCATAGCGGGAGCACCGGGGAGCTGTTTTTT. Translation gives CASSHSGSTGELFF.

This chain uses TRBV20-1 with TRBJ2-7; TRBD1 is a possible D gene (5 bases). V gave up 3 bases and J gave up 3 bases, with 15 bases separating them. Germline CDR1 is DFQATT and CDR2 is SNEGSKA (reference sequence). The CDR3 extends over 14 amino acids. CDR3 in DNA: TGCAGTGCTAGGGTCCCAGGGAAGATCTACGAGCAGTACTTC. Amino acids: CSARVPGKIYEQYF.

The chain employs TRBV6-2 or TRBV6-3 and TRBJ2-5; 10 bases map to TRBD2. This CDR3 comprises 16 residues. Germline CDR1 is MNHEY and CDR2 is SVGEGT. The junction had 8 bases not matched to a gene; V was cut back by 4 bases and J by 3 bases. CDR3 amino acids: CASSSRRTSGKETQYF. For the CDR3, the DNA is TGTGCCAGCAGTTCTCGCCGTACTAGCGGGAAAGAGACCCAGTACTTC.

This chain uses TRBV20-1 with TRBJ2-1; 9 bases match TRBD2. Germline CDR1 and CDR2: DFQATT and SNEGSKA (reference sequence). Losses at the gene ends were 0 bases for V and 6 bases for J; bases not matched to a gene: 6. The CDR3 extends over 15 amino acids. The CDR3 protein is CSARDRREGGNEQFF. The CDR3 bases are TGCAGTGCTAGAGATCGGCGGGAGGGGGGCAATGAGCAGTTCTTC.

This clonotype was found many times. The J gene is TRBJ2-3, the V gene TRBV27; no clear D gene. CDR1 and CDR2 from the germline V gene are MNHEY and SMNVEV (reference sequence). V was pared by 7 bases and J by 5 bases, with 19 bases between. The CDR3 sequence is 15 residues long. CDR3 amino acids: CASKETTVSLDTQYF. CDR3 bases: TGTGCCAGCAAAGAAACAACAGTTTCCTTAGATACGCAGTATTTT.

There are many counts of this clonotype. The chain links TRBV20-1 to TRBJ2-1; 11 nucleotides agree with TRBD2. Unmatched junction bases numbered 6, after V lost 5 bases and J lost 6 bases. Germline lookup yields CDR1 DFQATT and CDR2 SNEGSKA (reference sequence). The CDR3 consists of 14 residues. CDR3 protein: CSAVTSGRTNEQFF. CDR3 nucleotide sequence: TGCAGTGCTGTAACTAGCGGGAGAACCAATGAGCAGTTCTTC.

At least ten counts were recorded for this clonotype. The V gene is TRBV7-8, the J gene TRBJ2-7, with a tentative D call TRBD2 (5 bases). In germline, CDR1 is SGHVS, CDR2 FQNEAQ. This CDR3 comprises 17 residues. The V end lost 1 base, the J end lost 5 bases, and 21 bases lay between the germline ends. The CDR3: CASSLGGRWEIYHEQYF. The CDR3 DNA is TGTGCCAGCAGCTTAGGTGGTCGGTGGGAGATATACCACGAGCAGTACTTC.

V usage is TRBV10-1 and J usage is TRBJ2-6; 8 nucleotides match TRBD2. Germline values: CDR1 WNHNN, CDR2 SYGVQD (reference sequence). The CDR3 consists of 24 residues. Unmatched junction bases numbered 27, after V lost 5 bases and J lost 0 bases. The CDR3 DNA sequence: TGCGCCAGCAGTTTCGCGGGGGGCTGGAACGACCGATCTCTGGGGCTCTCTGGGGCCAACGTCCTGACTTTC. Translated: CASSFAGGWNDRSLGLSGANVLTF.

On this clonotype: Being one base from a much bigger clone, this may be a read error. Because the CDR3 is missing its conserved closing phenylalanine or tryptophan, this is likely a read error. The V gene is TRBV4-1, the J gene TRBJ1-3; D gene unclear. The germline V gene encodes CDR1 MGHRA and CDR2 YSYEKL. Trimming stripped 2 bases from V and 2 bases from J, with 10 bases between. This CDR3 is built from 15 residues. As DNA, the CDR3 is TGCGCCAGCAGCCAACGAGCACCCACTGGAAACACCATATATGTT. It yields the protein CASSQRAPTGNTIYV.

This clonotype was seen repeatedly, ten times or more. The V gene is TRBV5-5, the J gene TRBJ1-2; D might be TRBD1 (5 bases). The germline V and J ends were trimmed by 0 bases and 2 bases, with 8 bases remaining between them. The CDR3 has 14 residues. CDR1 and CDR2 from the germline V gene are SGHKS and YYEKEE (reference sequence). The CDR3, as DNA: TGTGCCAGCAGCTTGGAGCGGGGGAACTATGGCTACACCTTC. Translated: CASSLERGNYGYTF.

This clonotype was observed at least ten times. DNA of the CDR3: TGTGCCAGCAGCCAAGATCGGTATACCACAGATACGCAGTATTTT. This codes for CASSQDRYTTDTQYF. The chain is built from TRBV14 and TRBJ2-3; unclear D gene. Trimming removed 0 bases from V and 2 bases from J, with 9 bases in between. Germline lookup yields CDR1 SGHDN and CDR2 FVKESK. CDR3 length: 15 residues.

At least ten counts were recorded for this clonotype. The V call is TRBV7-7, the J call TRBJ2-2; 9 bases are shared with TRBD2. This CDR3 is built from 19 residues. Trimming removed 5 bases from V and 6 bases from J; junction bases left unmatched: 19. The V gene's germline CDR1 is SSHAT and CDR2 FNYEAQ (reference sequence). CDR3 region: CASSHLPQLAGQNPGELFF. In DNA, the CDR3 is TGTGCCAGCAGCCACCTCCCTCAACTAGCGGGCCAAAACCCCGGGGAGCTGTTTTTT.

This clonotype was seen repeatedly, ten times or more. The V call is TRBV5-1, the J call TRBJ2-7; D call uncertain. Germline V gene lookup returns CDR1 SGHRS and CDR2 YFSETQ. Trimming pared 0 bases from V and 5 bases from J, leaving 15 bases between. The CDR3 totals 15 residues. CDR3 loop: CASSLGRRLVDEQYF. In nucleotides, the CDR3 is TGCGCCAGCAGCTTGGGTCGCAGGCTGGTTGACGAGCAGTACTTC. Combining the CDR3 with reference TRBV5-1 and TRBJ2-7 gives the whole variable domain KAGVTQTPRYLIKTRGQQVTLSCSPISGHRSVSWYQQTPGQGLQFLFEYFSETQRNKGNFPGRFSGRQFSNSRSEMNVSTLELGDSALYLCASSLGRRLVDEQYFGPGTRLTVT.

This clonotype was counted at least ten times. The rearrangement uses TRBV4-3 and TRBJ2-7, with 8 positions matching TRBD2. The CDR3 is 14 amino acids. V was pared by 3 bases and J by 4 bases, with 5 bases of the junction left unmatched. Germline loops: CDR1 LGHNA, CDR2 YSLEER. The CDR3 DNA reads TGCGCCAGCAGCCAGGCGACTAGCGAGTACGAGCAGTACTTC. Protein sequence: CASSQATSEYEQYF.

This clonotype was seen many times. V usage is TRBV12-3 or TRBV12-4 and J usage is TRBJ2-5; 7 positions match TRBD2. The length of the CDR3 is 14 residues. The trim removed 4 bases at V and 4 bases at J, leaving 6 bases unmatched. CDR3 residues: CASSSAAGTETQYF. In DNA form, the CDR3 reads TGTGCCAGCAGTTCCGCAGCGGGAACAGAGACCCAGTACTTC.